Presented here are 19 T cell receptor beta chains from one specimen sequenced in a study of post-analysis software for immune sequencing data. Findings and caveats of the study: Included in a set of four or five TRBV segments more frequent in patients than controls were TRBV5-6, TRBV5-1 and TRBV20-1.

No antigens are known for them. Unique molecular identifiers featured in each of the TCR beta cDNA libraries. TCRdb reprocessed the PCR reads via MiXCR and lists one record per CDR3 protein. The table records over 700,000 distinct CDR3 sequences, roughly 30% of them present only once. Material: blood. The receptors derive from a girl aged 5 to 17 with multiple sclerosis.

This clonotype was detected a few times. A much larger clonotype is one base distant, so this may be a read error. The rearrangement uses TRBV10-1 and TRBJ2-5; TRBD1 agrees at 10 bases. Germline V gives CDR1 WNHNN, CDR2 SYGVQD (reference sequence). The CDR3 totals 15 residues. The J segment lost 1 base and the V segment lost 8 bases, leaving 7 bases of the junction unmatched. The CDR3 loop reads CASRRDRGTQETQYF. In nucleotides, the CDR3 is TGCGCCAGCCGTCGGGACAGGGGAACCCAAGAGACCCAGTACTTC.

The chain couples TRBV27 to TRBJ2-1; 7 nucleotides align to TRBD2. CDR1 and CDR2 from the germline V gene are MNHEY and SMNVEV (reference sequence). V lost 5 bases to trimming and J lost 6 bases; unmatched junction nucleotides: 13. The length of the CDR3 is 16 residues. CDR3 region: CASSPRRLADSNEQFF. For the CDR3, the DNA is TGTGCCAGCAGTCCGCGCAGACTAGCAGATAGCAATGAGCAGTTCTTC.

CDR3 region: CASSPTPKQGTDEQFF. The CDR3 DNA follows: TGTGCCAGCAGTCCGACCCCTAAACAGGGGACCGATGAGCAGTTCTTC. The chain is built from TRBV28 and TRBJ2-1; 7 bases agree with TRBD1. Trimming removed 5 bases from V and 8 bases from J; junction bases left unmatched: 15. The CDR3 is 16 amino acids. The germline CDR1 and CDR2 sequences are MDHEN and SYDVKM.

The chain employs TRBV20-1 and TRBJ2-2, with 8 bases identical to TRBD2. Germline-derived CDR1 and CDR2 are DFQATT and SNEGSKA (reference sequence). This CDR3 has 15 amino acids. V lost 4 bases, J lost 4 bases, and 8 bases stayed unmatched. The chain's CDR3 is CSATGGVAGTGELFF. The DNA of the CDR3 is TGCAGTGCTACGGGGGGGGTAGCGGGCACCGGGGAGCTGTTTTTT.

The chain recombines TRBV18 with TRBJ2-3; D might be TRBD1 or TRBD2, each matching 5 bases. CDR1 and CDR2 (germline): KGHSH, LQKENI. V was shortened by 5 bases and J by 2 bases, with 11 bases between the two germline ends. The CDR3 is 14 amino acids. CDR3: CASSTGTLTDTQYF. The CDR3 region has the DNA TGTGCCAGCTCAACCGGGACCCTCACAGATACGCAGTATTTT.

This chain joins TRBV5-1 and TRBJ2-1, with TRBD2 as a possible D gene (5 bases). The CDR3 is 15 amino acids. The V end lost 0 bases, the J end lost 7 bases, and 14 bases lay between the germline ends. Germline CDR1 is SGHRS and CDR2 is YFSETQ. DNA of the CDR3: TGCGCCAGCAGCTTGGAGGCTAGCTTGGGGAATGAGCAGTTCTTC. Protein product: CASSLEASLGNEQFF.

The rearrangement uses TRBV6-5 and TRBJ2-1; 9 positions match TRBD2. V dropped 11 bases and J dropped 6; count of bases not matched to a gene: 11. The length of the CDR3 is 14 residues. The germline CDR1 and CDR2 sequences are MNHEY and SVGAGI. CDR3 coding DNA: TGTGCCGGAGCTGCGGGAGGGTATCGCAATGAGCAGTTCTTC. Encoded protein: CAGAAGGYRNEQFF.

This clonotype occurred a few times. The J gene is TRBJ2-7, the V gene TRBV20-1; a possible D gene is TRBD2 (6 bases). Germline loops: CDR1 DFQATT, CDR2 SNEGSKA (reference sequence). V lost 1 base to trimming and J lost 3 bases, with 13 bases between them. The CDR3 contains 14 residues. CDR3 loop: CSARAGAEIYEQYF. CDR3 DNA sequence: TGCAGTGCTAGAGCGGGAGCGGAGATCTACGAGCAGTACTTC.

The rearrangement joins TRBV9 to TRBJ2-1, with D uncertain. Trimming took off 3 bases at V and 6 bases at J, with 16 bases between the two ends. CDR1 and CDR2 from the germline V gene are SGDLS and YYNGEE. This CDR3 has 15 residues. The DNA of the CDR3 is TGTGCCAGCAGCGCCGGAGACGGTCGGGTCAATGAGCAGTTCTTC. This codes for CASSAGDGRVNEQFF.

This clonotype was seen a handful of times. This chain uses TRBV7-2 with TRBJ2-1, with 9 positions matching TRBD1. The germline V gene has CDR1 SGHTA and CDR2 FQGNSA. CDR3 length: 16 amino acids. Unmatched junction bases numbered 11, after V lost 2 bases and J lost 9 bases. In DNA form, the CDR3 reads TGTGCCAGCAGCTTACTCCTACAGGGGGCTAGCAGTGAGCAGTTCTTC. Protein: CASSLLLQGASSEQFF.

The gene calls are TRBV5-1 and TRBJ1-3; D is unresolved. V lost 0 bases, J lost 0 bases, and 10 bases lay in between. The germline V gene has CDR1 SGHRS and CDR2 YFSETQ. This CDR3 is 16 amino acids long. Here the CDR3 DNA reads TGCGCCAGCAGCTTGGGCGACTGGAGCTCTGGAAACACCATATATTTT. Translation: CASSLGDWSSGNTIYF.

This clonotype came up a few times. The chain links TRBV6-6 to TRBJ2-1; D might be TRBD2 (7 bases). There are 15 residues in the CDR3. The germline V and J ends were trimmed by 7 bases and 5 bases, with 18 bases remaining between them. Germline assignment: CDR1 MNHNY and CDR2 SVGAGI (reference sequence). The CDR3, as DNA: TGTGCCAGCAAAAGGGGGGGAGGCAGAGACAATGAGCAGTTCTTC. As protein: CASKRGGGRDNEQFF.

J is TRBJ2-4 and V is TRBV7-2; D possibly matches TRBD1 or TRBD2 (5 bases each). The CDR3 extends over 12 amino acids. Between the trimmed V and J ends, which lost 4 bases and 13 bases, there was a span of 14 bases. CDR1 SGHTA and CDR2 FQGNSA come from the germline V gene. The CDR3 DNA reads as TGTGCCAGCAGCTCCTTCCTGGGGGAGCAGTACTTC. Its protein product is CASSSFLGEQYF. The entire variable domain, with the rest obtained from reference TRBV7-2 and TRBJ2-4, is as follows: GAGVSQSPSNKVTEKGKDVELRCDPISGHTALYWYRQSLGQGLEFLIYFQGNSAPDKSGLPSDRFSAERTGGSVSTLTIQRTQQEDSAVYLCASSSFLGEQYFGAGTRLSVL.

V usage is TRBV18 and J usage is TRBJ1-2, with D perhaps TRBD1 (5 bases). V lost 3 bases, J lost 4 bases, and 15 bases lay in between. The germline CDR1 and CDR2 sequences are KGHSH and LQKENI. CDR3 length: 15 amino acids. Here the CDR3 DNA reads TGTGCCAGCTCACCCCCGGGCAGGGAGGTCTATGGCTACACCTTC. Protein product: CASSPPGREVYGYTF.

The chain recombines TRBV24-1 with TRBJ2-2; D is unclear. V was trimmed by 6 bases and J by 6 bases, leaving 13 bases between them. Germline-derived CDR1 and CDR2 are KGHDR and SFDVKD. The CDR3 has 14 residues. The CDR3 is CATSPGVRSGELFF. The CDR3 DNA follows: TGTGCCACCAGTCCCGGCGTGAGGTCCGGGGAGCTGTTTTTT.

The V and J genes are TRBV14 and TRBJ2-3; D gene uncertain. Trimming removed 4 bases at V and 3 bases at J, with 20 bases between. Germline V gene lookup returns CDR1 SGHDN and CDR2 FVKESK. This CDR3 is built from 17 residues. In DNA form, the CDR3 reads TGTGCCAGCAGCCCCTTGGGCCTCGCGATGGGGACAGATACGCAGTATTTT. This gives the protein CASSPLGLAMGTDTQYF.

In DNA form, the CDR3 reads TGCAGTGCTAGAGATCCGGGACTAGCGGGACACAATGAGCAGTTCTTC. Amino acid sequence: CSARDPGLAGHNEQFF. The genes are TRBV20-1 and TRBJ2-1, with 13 bases identical to TRBD2. There are 16 residues in the CDR3. From germline, CDR1 is DFQATT and CDR2 SNEGSKA (reference sequence). V lost 0 bases, J lost 5 bases, and 4 bases stayed unmatched.

This clonotype has more than one count but fewer than ten. The CDR3 region has the DNA TGTGCCAGCAGCCCCCTCGGCGGGGCAGGGGAGACCCAGTACTTC. Translating gives CASSPLGGAGETQYF. This sequence joins TRBV7-2 and TRBJ2-7; perhaps TRBD2 as D (6 bases). The J call may be in error: the DNA end matches TRBJ2-5 better. Germline V gene data show CDR1 as SGHTA and CDR2 as FQGNSA. This CDR3 has 15 amino acids.

Comments on this clonotype: Being one base from a much bigger clone, this may be a read error. The chain links TRBV6-2 or TRBV6-3 to TRBJ2-7; 7 bases agree with TRBD1. The CDR3 is 14 residues long. From germline, CDR1 is MNHEY and CDR2 SVGEGT. V was clipped by 5 bases and J by 5 bases; unmatched bases: 9. The CDR3 spells CASSQGTVVHEQYF. CDR3 nucleotide sequence: TGTGCCAGCAGTCAGGGGACAGTCGTCCACGAGCAGTACTTC.